Given below is one T cell receptor (beta chain) in context. No antigen is known for it. There are no base qualities to consult, and no much larger clone falls within one base. The immunoSEQ Assay, a bias-controlled multiplex PCR, was used to amplify TCRbeta CDR3 regions from genomic DNA. The paper's processing steps were these. The number of nucleated cells in each sample was estimated from the amplification of reference gene primers within the assay. To quantify the absolute abundance of each unique TCRbeta CDR3 rearrangement, sequence reads were collapsed and filtered. Productive Simpson clonality was computed per sample as the square root of Simpson's diversity index over productive rearrangements. In its TCRdb copy, this immuneACCESS table keeps in-frame sequences only and misses some clones. Where compared with another copy, unresolved V genes explain less than half of these, and the others have no known cause. The V and J calls and clone size come from that table; D and trimming were worked out from the DNA. A total of fewer than 200,000 clones appear in this sample, 80% to 90% of them only once. The top ten clones comprise about 1.9% of the sample.

The data derive from a study of blood T cell repertoires in COVID-19 (dated by TCRdb to 2018 to 2020). For the wider study: Samples covering the acute and convalescent phases of COVID-19 were provided by collaborators in the United States, Italy and Spain. Samples were obtained from the ongoing ImmuneRACE study (first 160 participants) and from 1,254 subjects provided by 6 global collaborators. Where available, HLA class I and class II types were taken from metadata supplied by the sample provider and were not determined by assay-based typing. Sample metadata almost always included a de-identified subject ID, COVID-19 status, age in years and sex. Deeply sampled blood TCRbeta repertoires from subjects exposed to, actively infected with, or recovered from COVID-19 were included in the dataset. A freely available public database, intended as a resource for researchers studying the immune response to SARS-CoV-2, is where the repertoires were released. The prospective study material was composed of cDNA or gDNA derived from T cells, B-cell-depleted T cells, or PBMCs. General findings and caveats noted by the study authors: The amount of clinical and demographic metadata varied by source and participant and was provided uncurated.

Its CDR3 holds 14 amino acids, cysteine through phenylalanine. CDR3 DNA only is kept here, 42 bases in frame from base 1. From V the trimming removes 6 bases and from J it removes 7 bases, while the gene matches leave 8 bases of the junction unaccounted for. For CDR1 and CDR2, the germline V gene lists SNHLY and FYNNEI. Samples from volunteer blood donors who had recovered from COVID-19 were contributed by a second Seattle source. Whole blood was collected in K2EDTA tubes by collaborating institutions according to the institutions' own protocols. For TCRbeta analysis, collaborator samples were shipped as frozen whole blood, as isolated PBMCs, or as DNA extracted from either sample type.

The sequenced material came from peripheral blood. The receptor was derived from a man in his late teens or twenties who had recovered from COVID-19. Recombination joined TRBV2 with TRBJ1-4, with 7 central nucleotides matching TRBD1. The CDR3 has the sequence CASRKGATGEKLFF. The nucleotides read TGTGCCAGCAGAAAGGGGGCTACCGGTGAAAAACTGTTTTTT.